The 19 T cell receptor beta chains listed next were all sequenced from one sample in a study of shared clonotypes between healthy human individuals. TCRdb keeps only in-frame clones here, not all; method: immunoSEQ multiplex PCR. The sample consists of 950,000 to 1,200,000 clones, approximately 77% of them appearing once. The sequenced sample was memory CD4+ T cells from PBMCs. Subset indicated: CD45RA-negative fraction. The receptors shown here come from a man between 18 and 29 years old in good health. Some clones in this sample may be carry-over from other donors' samples.

The V call is TRBV7-9, the J call TRBJ1-2; maybe TRBD1 (5 bases). Germline V lookup: CDR1 SEHNR, CDR2 FQNEAQ (reference sequence). The CDR3 contains 13 residues. Trimming stripped 0 bases from V and 3 bases from J, with 5 bases between. The CDR3 sequence: CASSLAGDYGYTF. The CDR3 DNA sequence: TGTGCCAGCAGCTTAGCGGGGGACTATGGCTACACCTTC.

The chain has TRBV9 and TRBJ2-7; D call uncertain. The CDR3 has 15 residues. V lost 0 bases and J 3 bases, leaving 13 bases between the germline ends. The germline V gene has CDR1 SGDLS and CDR2 YYNGEE. CDR3 nucleotides: TGTGCCAGCAGCGTAGATGTCGGCGGATACTACGAGCAGTACTTC. Protein: CASSVDVGGYYEQYF.

The chain combines TRBV29-1 with TRBJ2-1; D is possibly TRBD1 (5 bases). Trimming left V 0 bases short and J 6 bases short, with 15 bases between. This CDR3 region has 15 residues. Germline V gene data show CDR1 as SQVTM and CDR2 as ANQGSEA. The CDR3 DNA follows: TGCAGCGTTGAAGATCCGCCAGGGTCAGGCAATGAGCAGTTCTTC. This encodes CSVEDPPGSGNEQFF.

The CDR3 here is CASGPHPWRGRQPQHF. CDR3 bases: TGTGCTAGTGGTCCACACCCATGGAGGGGGAGGCAGCCCCAGCATTTT. The chain combines TRBV12-5 with TRBJ1-5; possibly TRBD1 for D (6 bases). This CDR3 spans 16 amino acids. Germline V CDR1 and CDR2: LGHNT, FRNRAP. The V end lost 5 bases, the J end lost 7 bases, and 21 bases lay between the germline ends. Variable domain in full (rest from reference TRBV12-5 and TRBJ1-5): DARVTQTPRHKVTEMGQEVTMRCQPILGHNTVFWYRQTMMQGLELLAYFRNRAPLDDSGMPKDRFSAEMPDATLATLKIQPSEPRDSAVYFCASGPHPWRGRQPQHFGDGTRLSIL.

The CDR3 bases are TGTGCCAGCAGCTTAGTCCCGCTGGGGCAGGGTCCCTACGAGCAGTACTTC. Translation: CASSLVPLGQGPYEQYF. The gene calls are TRBV7-3 and TRBJ2-7; tentative D call: TRBD1 (5 bases). The CDR3 is made up of 17 amino acids. CDR1 and CDR2 from the germline V gene are SGHTA and FQGTGA. The ends were cut back, 2 bases at V and 2 bases at J, with 19 bases in the middle.

The rearrangement uses TRBV6-5 and TRBJ2-7; no definite D call. The germline V gene encodes CDR1 MNHEY and CDR2 SVGAGI. This CDR3 spans 13 amino acids. Trimming stripped 6 bases from V and 6 bases from J, with 15 bases between. The CDR3 sequence is CASRLWEPGEQYF. CDR3 bases: TGTGCCAGCAGGCTGTGGGAACCAGGCGAGCAGTACTTC.

This rearrangement joins TRBV14 to TRBJ1-2, with D possibly matching TRBD1 (5 bases). The CDR3 consists of 17 residues. Germline CDR1 reads SGHDN; CDR2 reads FVKESK. V was shortened by 2 bases and J by 1 base, with 17 bases between the two germline ends. CDR3 loop: CASSQSLGLNFNYGYTF. CDR3 DNA: TGTGCCAGCAGCCAAAGCCTGGGACTGAACTTTAACTATGGCTACACCTTC. Full variable domain (missing parts from reference TRBV14 and TRBJ1-2): EAGVTQFPSHSVIEKGQTVTLRCDPISGHDNLYWYRRVMGKEIKFLLHFVKESKQDESGMPNNRFLAERTGGTYSTLKVQPAELEDSGVYFCASSQSLGLNFNYGYTFGSGTRLTVV.

The sample holds a few counts of this clone. In nucleotides, the CDR3 is TGTGCCAGCAGCCAACTCGGGAGGGGCGGCTCAAACCCTCAGAACACTGAAGCTTTCTTT. Translation gives CASSQLGRGGSNPQNTEAFF. This sequence joins TRBV4-2 and TRBJ1-1, with D perhaps matching TRBD1 (5 bases). Trimming pared 2 bases from V and 1 base from J, leaving 26 bases between. The CDR3 totals 20 residues. In germline, CDR1 is LGHNA, CDR2 YNFKEQ.

J is TRBJ2-5 and V is TRBV18; no definite D call. Trimming removed 5 bases at V and 5 bases at J, with 18 bases between. Germline-derived CDR1 and CDR2 are KGHSH and LQKENI. There are 15 residues in the CDR3. CDR3 DNA sequence: TGTGCCAGCTCATCAACTGGGTCTAAAGGGGAGACCCAGTACTTC. The encoded protein is CASSSTGSKGETQYF.

The rearrangement links TRBV5-1 to TRBJ2-7, with D tentatively TRBD1 or TRBD2 (5 bases each). The V end lost 2 bases, the J end lost 0 bases, and 18 bases lay between the germline ends. Per the germline V gene, CDR1 is SGHRS and CDR2 is YFSETQ. The CDR3 sequence is 17 residues long. This CDR3 is CASSFSTGTASSYEQYF. Written as DNA, the CDR3 is TGCGCCAGCAGCTTTTCAACCGGGACGGCGAGCTCCTACGAGCAGTACTTC.

The rearrangement links TRBV6-1 to TRBJ1-2; possible D gene TRBD1, 5 bases. The CDR3 covers 12 residues. V was trimmed by 6 bases and J by 4 bases, leaving 9 bases between them. Germline assignment: CDR1 MNHNS and CDR2 SASEGT. The CDR3 reads CASSDRVYGYTF. The CDR3 DNA reads as TGTGCCAGCAGCGACAGAGTCTATGGCTACACCTTC.

Turning to this clone: The junction departs from the called germline gene at one end, perhaps through a read error. This chain links TRBV2 with TRBJ2-7; D is possibly TRBD1 (6 bases). Per the germline V gene, CDR1 is SNHLY and CDR2 is FYNNEI. This CDR3 comprises 12 residues. The CDR3 sequence: CAGSEQGYEQYF. CDR3 DNA: TGTGCCGGCAGTGAACAGGGATACGAGCAGTACTTC.

This chain joins TRBV4-1 and TRBJ2-1; 14 positions agree with TRBD2. The CDR3 is 16 residues long. Germline CDR1 is MGHRA and CDR2 is YSYEKL. The trim removed 4 bases at V and 7 bases at J, leaving 6 bases unmatched. CDR3 sequence reads: CASSLGLAGGSNEQFF. CDR3 coding DNA: TGCGCCAGCAGCCTAGGACTAGCGGGAGGTTCAAATGAGCAGTTCTTC.

This clone was seen a handful of times. This rearrangement joins TRBV4-2 to TRBJ2-2, with 7 bases matching TRBD1. Germline values: CDR1 LGHNA, CDR2 YNFKEQ. CDR3 length: 17 residues. V trimming: 0 bases; J trimming: 0 bases; junction bases outside the gene matches: 4. The CDR3 loop reads CASSQDGQGANTGELFF. CDR3 bases: TGTGCCAGCAGCCAAGATGGGCAGGGGGCGAACACCGGGGAGCTGTTTTTT.

The V gene is TRBV28, the J gene TRBJ1-4; D call uncertain. From germline, CDR1 is MDHEN and CDR2 SYDVKM. The CDR3 has 12 residues. Between the trimmed V and J ends, which lost 7 bases and 10 bases, there was a span of 13 bases. The CDR3 DNA reads TGTGCCAGCACCCCGACTATCGGAAAACTGTTTTTT. Translating gives CASTPTIGKLFF.

V and J are TRBV28 and TRBJ1-5; 7 bases match TRBD1. The germline V gene has CDR1 MDHEN and CDR2 SYDVKM. The CDR3 covers 18 residues. Trimming at V came to 2 bases and at J to 0 bases, leaving 10 bases not matched to a gene. CDR3 sequence: CASSLLESGGYSNQPQHF. CDR3 DNA sequence: TGTGCCAGCAGTTTACTCGAGTCAGGGGGTTATAGCAATCAGCCCCAGCATTTT.

The chain recombines TRBV5-1 with TRBJ1-1; D is possibly TRBD1 (5 bases). This CDR3 has 13 amino acids. Germline V lookup: CDR1 SGHRS, CDR2 YFSETQ. Deletions cut 0 bases from V and 6 bases from J, with 9 bases between. CDR3 nucleotides: TGCGCCAGCAGCTTGGCAGGGTACTCTGAAGCTTTCTTT. This encodes CASSLAGYSEAFF.

The chain links TRBV28 to TRBJ2-5; maybe TRBD1 (6 bases). The CDR3 is 13 amino acids. The germline gives CDR1 MDHEN, CDR2 SYDVKM. V was cut by 10 bases and J by 5 bases, with 17 bases left in between. The CDR3 reads CATNRDLRETQYF. CDR3 DNA sequence: TGTGCCACCAACAGGGATCTCCGGGAGACCCAGTACTTC.

The chain couples TRBV28 to TRBJ2-7, with no clear D. Per the germline V gene, CDR1 is MDHEN and CDR2 is SYDVKM. Trimming left V 5 bases short and J 0 bases short, with 14 bases between. The CDR3 runs 15 residues. The CDR3 DNA is TGTGCCAGCAGTCCTCGGGCGGCTAGCTCCTACGAGCAGTACTTC. The encoded protein is CASSPRAASSYEQYF.